This T cell receptor beta chain is from a study of blood T cell repertoires in COVID-19. CDR1 is MGHRA and CDR2 is YSYEKL in the germline V gene. Trimming took off 0 bases at V and 6 bases at J, with 17 bases between the two ends. CDR3 length: 17 residues. Profiled with immunoSEQ multiplex PCR; TCRdb holds only in-frame clones, not every one. The sample includes under 300,000 clones, 65% to 85% of them seen just once. The receptor comes from an older man with acute or convalescent COVID-19. The source material was peripheral blood. The V and J genes are TRBV4-1 and TRBJ1-4, with D perhaps matching TRBD1 (6 bases). The CDR3 DNA reads TGCGCCAGCAGCCAAGAGGGGGCAGTTCGAGTTGATGAAAAACTGTTTTTT. Translation gives CASSQEGAVRVDEKLFF.